These T cell receptor beta chains were read from a single sample in a study of PD-1 blockade in classical Hodgkin lymphoma. The protocol was immunoSEQ multiplex PCR, while the TCRdb copy is restricted to in-frame clones and leaves out a portion. Among fewer than 8,000 clones listed, around 84% were seen once. The material was CD4+ T cells from blood, obtained at baseline. The receptor source for this set is a human donor with classical Hodgkin lymphoma. Each CDR3 is given with its conserved first and last residue. The order of the fields is D gene, V gene, clone size, J gene, CDR3 protein, CDR3 DNA. The D gene is left open where the match is weak. Not all rows give a size; the values are once, few, many and, for expanded clones, a class.

D gene: TRBD2
V gene: TRBV9
clone size: .
J gene: TRBJ2-1
CDR3 protein: CASSVSGGALWSYNEQFF
CDR3 DNA: TGTGCCAGCAGCGTAAGCGGGGGGGCTCTTTGGTCCTACAATGAGCAGTTCTTC

D gene: TRBD2
V gene: TRBV27
clone size: .
J gene: TRBJ2-3
CDR3 protein: CASRILAGGHTDTQYF
CDR3 DNA: TGTGCCAGCAGAATTCTAGCGGGGGGGCACACAGATACGCAGTATTTT

D gene: .
V gene: TRBV7-3
clone size: .
J gene: TRBJ2-2
CDR3 protein: CASSFGVDTGELFF
CDR3 DNA: TGTGCCAGCAGCTTTGGGGTAGACACCGGGGAGCTGTTTTTT

D gene: .
V gene: TRBV4-2
clone size: .
J gene: TRBJ2-1
CDR3 protein: CASSQAFFNEQFF
CDR3 DNA: TGTGCCAGCAGCCAAGCGTTCTTCAATGAGCAGTTCTTC

D gene: .
V gene: TRBV2
clone size: once
J gene: TRBJ2-3
CDR3 protein: CASSWGSSTDTQYF
CDR3 DNA: TGTGCCAGCAGTTGGGGTTCTAGCACAGATACGCAGTATTTT

D gene: TRBD1
V gene: TRBV11-2
clone size: .
J gene: TRBJ1-2
CDR3 protein: CASSLQGDYGYTF
CDR3 DNA: TGTGCCAGCAGCTTACAGGGGGACTATGGCTACACCTTC

D gene: TRBD1
V gene: TRBV7-2
clone size: .
J gene: TRBJ2-2
CDR3 protein: CASSLLGGQGAPGELFF
CDR3 DNA: TGTGCCAGCAGCCTGCTTGGGGGACAGGGGGCGCCCGGGGAGCTGTTTTTT

D gene: .
V gene: TRBV5-4
clone size: few
J gene: TRBJ1-6
CDR3 protein: CASSPDSNSPLHF
CDR3 DNA: TGTGCCAGCAGCCCCGACAGTAATTCACCCCTCCACTTT

D gene: .
V gene: TRBV10-3
clone size: .
J gene: TRBJ2-1
CDR3 protein: CAIRLTENNEQFF
CDR3 DNA: TGTGCCATCAGATTGACTGAAAACAATGAGCAGTTCTTC

D gene: .
V gene: TRBV4-2
clone size: few
J gene: TRBJ1-3
CDR3 protein: CASSQGERGNTIYF
CDR3 DNA: TGTGCCAGCAGCCAAGGCGAACGTGGAAACACCATATATTTT

D gene: TRBD1
V gene: TRBV6-1
clone size: .
J gene: TRBJ1-5
CDR3 protein: CASRDRGLINQPQHF
CDR3 DNA: TGTGCCAGCAGGGACAGGGGGCTTATAAATCAGCCCCAGCATTTT

D gene: .
V gene: TRBV5-5
clone size: .
J gene: TRBJ1-1
CDR3 protein: CASSLDRDTEAFF
CDR3 DNA: TGTGCCAGCAGCTTGGACAGGGACACTGAAGCTTTCTTT

D gene: TRBD1
V gene: TRBV4-3
clone size: .
J gene: TRBJ2-5
CDR3 protein: CASSRSQGAVETQYF
CDR3 DNA: TGCGCCAGCAGCCGGTCACAGGGGGCTGTAGAGACCCAGTACTTC

D gene: .
V gene: TRBV5-1
clone size: .
J gene: TRBJ1-1
CDR3 protein: CASSLSSYPGHGSTEAFF
CDR3 DNA: TGCGCCAGCAGCTTGAGCTCCTACCCGGGACATGGCTCCACTGAAGCTTTCTTT

D gene: .
V gene: TRBV28
clone size: few
J gene: TRBJ2-2
CDR3 protein: CASSQQPTGELFF
CDR3 DNA: TGTGCCAGCAGCCAACAGCCAACCGGGGAGCTGTTTTTT

D gene: .
V gene: TRBV28
clone size: .
J gene: TRBJ1-5
CDR3 protein: CASRNTPSNQPQHF
CDR3 DNA: TGTGCCAGCAGGAACACTCCGAGCAATCAGCCCCAGCATTTT

D gene: TRBD1
V gene: TRBV27
clone size: .
J gene: TRBJ2-1
CDR3 protein: CASRGTGSFLSYNEQFF
CDR3 DNA: TGTGCCAGCCGGGGGACAGGTTCGTTCCTCTCCTACAATGAGCAGTTCTTC

D gene: TRBD2
V gene: TRBV4-2
clone size: few
J gene: TRBJ2-7
CDR3 protein: CASSQGEGYPYEQYF
CDR3 DNA: TGTGCCAGCAGCCAAGGGGAGGGGTACCCCTACGAGCAGTACTTC

D gene: TRBD1
V gene: TRBV6-6
clone size: .
J gene: TRBJ1-1
CDR3 protein: CASRKTGDTEAFF
CDR3 DNA: TGTGCCAGCAGAAAAACAGGGGACACTGAAGCTTTCTTT

D gene: TRBD1
V gene: TRBV27
clone size: .
J gene: TRBJ2-7
CDR3 protein: CASSFGQGEGEQYF
CDR3 DNA: TGTGCCAGCAGTTTTGGACAGGGGGAGGGCGAGCAGTACTTC

D gene: TRBD1
V gene: TRBV6-1
clone size: .
J gene: TRBJ1-4
CDR3 protein: CASSGGTGVEKLFF
CDR3 DNA: TGTGCCAGCAGTGGGGGGACAGGAGTAGAAAAACTGTTTTTT

D gene: TRBD1
V gene: TRBV5-4
clone size: .
J gene: TRBJ1-2
CDR3 protein: CASSLDLTGTYGYTF
CDR3 DNA: TGTGCCAGCAGCTTGGACCTGACAGGGACCTATGGCTACACCTTC

D gene: .
V gene: TRBV6-6
clone size: once
J gene: TRBJ1-3
CDR3 protein: CASSYADGGGNTIYF
CDR3 DNA: TGTGCCAGCAGTTACGCTGACGGGGGTGGAAACACCATATATTTT

D gene: .
V gene: TRBV18
clone size: .
J gene: TRBJ2-7
CDR3 protein: CASSRGVDSYEQYF
CDR3 DNA: TGTGCCAGCTCACGGGGGGTAGACTCCTACGAGCAGTACTTC

D gene: .
V gene: TRBV5-6
clone size: .
J gene: TRBJ1-4
CDR3 protein: CASSLGQLNEKLFF
CDR3 DNA: TGTGCCAGCAGCTTGGGACAGCTTAATGAAAAACTGTTTTTT

D gene: .
V gene: TRBV9
clone size: .
J gene: TRBJ1-4
CDR3 protein: CASAGPATNEKLFF
CDR3 DNA: TGTGCCAGTGCAGGGCCAGCAACTAATGAAAAACTGTTTTTT

D gene: .
V gene: TRBV7-6
clone size: .
J gene: TRBJ1-4
CDR3 protein: CASSYSATNEKLFF
CDR3 DNA: TGTGCCAGCAGCTACAGTGCAACTAATGAAAAACTGTTTTTT

D gene: TRBD1
V gene: TRBV6-4
clone size: .
J gene: TRBJ2-3
CDR3 protein: CATGTGVVDTQYF
CDR3 DNA: TGTGCCACCGGGACAGGGGTGGTTGATACGCAGTATTTT

D gene: .
V gene: TRBV28
clone size: few
J gene: TRBJ2-7
CDR3 protein: CASTGAYEQYF
CDR3 DNA: TGTGCCAGCACCGGTGCCTACGAGCAGTACTTC

D gene: .
V gene: TRBV28
clone size: .
J gene: TRBJ1-1
CDR3 protein: CASSLSAGVGNTEAFF
CDR3 DNA: TGTGCCAGCAGTTTATCTGCCGGGGTGGGGAACACTGAAGCTTTCTTT

D gene: .
V gene: TRBV2
clone size: .
J gene: TRBJ1-3
CDR3 protein: CASSFPGDLHSGNTIYF
CDR3 DNA: TGTGCCAGCAGTTTCCCCGGTGATCTGCACTCTGGAAACACCATATATTTT

D gene: TRBD1
V gene: TRBV7-2
clone size: .
J gene: TRBJ1-6
CDR3 protein: CASSLEGATNSPRHF
CDR3 DNA: TGTGCCAGCAGCTTAGAGGGGGCGACTAATTCACCCCGCCACTTT

D gene: .
V gene: TRBV19
clone size: .
J gene: TRBJ1-4
CDR3 protein: CASSILWGPEEKLFF
CDR3 DNA: TGTGCCAGTAGTATCCTTTGGGGGCCCGAGGAAAAACTGTTTTTT

D gene: TRBD1
V gene: TRBV23-1
clone size: .
J gene: TRBJ2-4
CDR3 protein: CASPEQGEGGAKNIQYF
CDR3 DNA: TGCGCCTCCCCGGAACAGGGGGAAGGAGGCGCCAAAAACATTCAGTACTTC

D gene: .
V gene: TRBV2
clone size: few
J gene: TRBJ1-5
CDR3 protein: CASSEGVLAPQHF
CDR3 DNA: TGTGCCAGCAGTGAGGGGGTCCTCGCCCCCCAGCATTTT

D gene: .
V gene: TRBV5-8
clone size: .
J gene: TRBJ1-3
CDR3 protein: CASSLAAGPSGNTIYF
CDR3 DNA: TGTGCCAGCAGCTTGGCCGCAGGCCCGTCTGGAAACACCATATATTTT

D gene: .
V gene: TRBV7-9
clone size: .
J gene: TRBJ2-5
CDR3 protein: CASSWLASAVGRETQYF
CDR3 DNA: TGTGCCAGCAGCTGGCTCGCAAGCGCTGTAGGGCGGGAGACCCAGTACTTC

D gene: .
V gene: TRBV28
clone size: .
J gene: TRBJ2-7
CDR3 protein: CASSPLGALDEQYF
CDR3 DNA: TGTGCCAGCAGTCCCCTGGGGGCGTTAGACGAGCAGTACTTC

D gene: .
V gene: TRBV11-1
clone size: .
J gene: TRBJ2-7
CDR3 protein: CASSWGWGPRYGQYF
CDR3 DNA: TGTGCCAGCAGCTGGGGTTGGGGGCCTCGCTACGGGCAGTACTTC

D gene: .
V gene: TRBV7-6
clone size: .
J gene: TRBJ1-4
CDR3 protein: CASSLWGTNEKLFF
CDR3 DNA: TGTGCCAGCAGCTTATGGGGGACTAATGAAAAACTGTTTTTT

D gene: .
V gene: TRBV2
clone size: .
J gene: TRBJ2-7
CDR3 protein: CASGGVGAPEQYF
CDR3 DNA: TGTGCCAGTGGGGGGGTGGGGGCCCCCGAGCAGTACTTC

D gene: .
V gene: TRBV7-2
clone size: .
J gene: TRBJ2-7
CDR3 protein: CASSLPAGSGEQYF
CDR3 DNA: TGTGCCAGCAGCTTACCCGCAGGGTCGGGTGAGCAGTACTTC

D gene: .
V gene: TRBV7-3
clone size: .
J gene: TRBJ2-3
CDR3 protein: CASSSIGGPDTQYF
CDR3 DNA: TGTGCCAGCAGCTCCATTGGGGGGCCAGATACGCAGTATTTT

D gene: .
V gene: TRBV18
clone size: .
J gene: TRBJ1-1
CDR3 protein: CASSESAGGAFF
CDR3 DNA: TGTGCCAGCTCAGAGTCGGCAGGAGGGGCTTTCTTT

D gene: .
V gene: TRBV11-2
clone size: .
J gene: TRBJ1-2
CDR3 protein: CASSSTQTGVYGYTF
CDR3 DNA: TGTGCCAGCAGCTCCACCCAGACAGGAGTCTATGGCTACACCTTC

D gene: TRBD1
V gene: TRBV10-1
clone size: .
J gene: TRBJ1-1
CDR3 protein: CASGPSQGTGGTEAFF
CDR3 DNA: TGCGCCAGCGGTCCCTCACAGGGGACAGGTGGCACTGAAGCTTTCTTT